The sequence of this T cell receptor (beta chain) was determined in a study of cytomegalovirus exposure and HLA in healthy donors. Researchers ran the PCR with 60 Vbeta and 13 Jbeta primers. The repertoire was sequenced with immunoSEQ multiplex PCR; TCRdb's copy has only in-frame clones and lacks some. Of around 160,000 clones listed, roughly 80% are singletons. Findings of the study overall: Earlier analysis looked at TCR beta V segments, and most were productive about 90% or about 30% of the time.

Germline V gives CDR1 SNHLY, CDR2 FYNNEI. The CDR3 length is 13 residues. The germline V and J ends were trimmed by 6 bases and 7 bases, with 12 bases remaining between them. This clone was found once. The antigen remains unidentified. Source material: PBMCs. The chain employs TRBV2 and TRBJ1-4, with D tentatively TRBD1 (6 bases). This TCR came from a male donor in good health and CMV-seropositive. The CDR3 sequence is CASSGDTSEKLFF. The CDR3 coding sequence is TGTGCCAGCAGCGGGGACACCTCTGAAAAACTGTTTTTT. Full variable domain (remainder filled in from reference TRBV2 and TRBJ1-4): EPEVTQTPSHQVTQMGQEVILRCVPISNHLYFYWYRQILGQKVEFLVSFYNNEISEKSEIFDDQFSVERPDGSNFTLKIRSTKLEDSAMYFCASSGDTSEKLFFGSGTQLSVL.